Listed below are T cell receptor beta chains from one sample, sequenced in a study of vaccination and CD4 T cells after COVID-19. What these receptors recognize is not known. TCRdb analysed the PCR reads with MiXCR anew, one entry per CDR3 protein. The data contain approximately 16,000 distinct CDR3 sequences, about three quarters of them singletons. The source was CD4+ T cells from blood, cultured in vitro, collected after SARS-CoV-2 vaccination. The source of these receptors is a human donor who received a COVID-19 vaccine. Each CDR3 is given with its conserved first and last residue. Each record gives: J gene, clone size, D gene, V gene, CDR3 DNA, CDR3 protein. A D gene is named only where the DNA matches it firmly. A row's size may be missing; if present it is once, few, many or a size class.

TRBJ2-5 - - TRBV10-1 TGCGCCAGCAGTGTCCACAGGGAAGAGACCCAGTACTTC CASSVHREETQYF
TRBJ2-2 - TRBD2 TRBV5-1 TGCGCCAGCAGTTCACTAGCGGGGAACACCGGGGAGCTGTTTTTT CASSSLAGNTGELFF
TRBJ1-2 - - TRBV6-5 TGTGCCAGCAGTTACGGAAGAGGAATCAGCTATGGCTACACCTTC CASSYGRGISYGYTF
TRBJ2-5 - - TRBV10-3 TGTGCCATCAGTGACAAGGAGACCCAGTACTTC CAISDKETQYF
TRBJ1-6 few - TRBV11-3 TGTGCCAGCAGCTTACGTGGGGACAATTCACCCCTCCACTTT CASSLRGDNSPLHF
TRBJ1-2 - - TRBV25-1 TGTGCCAGCAGTGAATACGGCCCTCCAGGGGAGCTCTACACCTTC CASSEYGPPGELYTF
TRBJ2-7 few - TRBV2 TGTGCCAGCGTCCTAGGGGGGGCATACTCCTACGAGCAGTACTTC CASVLGGAYSYEQYF
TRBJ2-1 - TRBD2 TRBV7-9 TGTGCCAGCAGCCCCATCCTTAGCGGGAATGAGCAGTTCTTC CASSPILSGNEQFF
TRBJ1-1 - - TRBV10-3 TGTGCCATCATGTACAGGGCGGCCGACACTGAAGCTTTCTTT CAIMYRAADTEAFF
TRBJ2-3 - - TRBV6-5 TGTGCCAGCAGTTACGGTGCTATGCTTAGCACAGATACGCAGTATTTT CASSYGAMLSTDTQYF
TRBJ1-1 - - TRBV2 TGTGCCAGCAGACGACAATCCATCAGGGAGACCAACACTGAAGCTTTCTTT CASRRQSIRETNTEAFF
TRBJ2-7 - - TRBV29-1 TGCAGCGTTGAATTAGGAGGGTCTGGCTACGAGCAGTACTTC CSVELGGSGYEQYF
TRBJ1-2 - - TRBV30 TGTGCCTGGAATCAGGTTGGAGTCCTGACTAGTGGCTACACCTTC CAWNQVGVLTSGYTF
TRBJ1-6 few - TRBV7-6 TGTGCCAGCAGCTTAGGCAGGGGCGCTGGGAATTCACCCCTCCACTTT CASSLGRGAGNSPLHF
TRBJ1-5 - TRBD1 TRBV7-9 TGTGCCAGCAGCTTAGTAGGACAGGGGGCGCAGGGTCAGCCCCAGCATTTT CASSLVGQGAQGQPQHF
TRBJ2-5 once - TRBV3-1 TGTGCCAGCAGCGCTATTACGGGGGAGACCCAGTACTTC CASSAITGETQYF
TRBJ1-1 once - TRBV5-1 TGCGCCAGCAGCTTGGCGGTGGGCAGTATCAAAGCTTTCTTT CASSLAVGSIKAFF
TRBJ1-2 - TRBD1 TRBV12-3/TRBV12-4 TGTGCCAGCACTCGGACAGGAGCTAACTATGGCTACACCTTC CASTRTGANYGYTF
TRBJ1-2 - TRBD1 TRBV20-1 TGCAGTGCTAGAGATGGGGACAGGGTAGCTAACTATGGCTACACCTTC CSARDGDRVANYGYTF
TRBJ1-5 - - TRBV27 TGTGCCAGCAGGAAAGGGGCCTCAGGGGTCCAGCCCCAGCATTTT CASRKGASGVQPQHF
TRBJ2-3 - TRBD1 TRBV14 TGTGCCAGCAGCCGCAGGGGGCTAGGCACAGATACGCAGTATTTT CASSRRGLGTDTQYF
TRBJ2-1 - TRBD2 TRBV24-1 TGTGCCACCAGCGGGGGGGCCATCAATGAGCAGTTCTTC CATSGGAINEQFF
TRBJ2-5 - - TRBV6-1 TGTGCCAGCAGTGACCACAGGGACGAGACCCAGTACTTC CASSDHRDETQYF
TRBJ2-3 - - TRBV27 TGTGCCAGCAGTTTAAAAGCGGAGTCCACAGATACGCAGTATTTT CASSLKAESTDTQYF
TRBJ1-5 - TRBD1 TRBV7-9 TGTGCCAGCAGCTTTCAGGGACAGGTCGGGCAGCCCCAGCATTTT CASSFQGQVGQPQHF
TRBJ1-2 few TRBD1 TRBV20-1 TGCAGTGCTTCCCCAGGGGGATCCTTCGGCTACACCTTC CSASPGGSFGYTF
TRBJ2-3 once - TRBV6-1 TGTGCCAGCAGTGAACAGGGCCTTATTAGCACAGATACGCAGTATTTT CASSEQGLISTDTQYF
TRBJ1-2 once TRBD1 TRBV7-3 TGTGCCAGCAGCTTTACAGGGGGCGAGTCATCTGGCTACACCTTC CASSFTGGESSGYTF
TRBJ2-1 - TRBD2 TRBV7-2 TGTGCCAGCAGCTTAGTTATCCTAGCGGGGGATAGGGTTGAGCAGTTCTTC CASSLVILAGDRVEQFF
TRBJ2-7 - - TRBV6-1 TGTGCCAGCAGAGATCCGAAAACCTACGAGCAGTACTTC CASRDPKTYEQYF
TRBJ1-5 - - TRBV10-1 TGCGCCAGCCGGCGACCAGAGACAGCGAGGGACAATCAGCCCCAGCATTTT CASRRPETARDNQPQHF
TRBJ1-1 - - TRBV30 TGTGCGTTGGGTGGCGATACCATGAACACTGAAGCTTTCTTT CALGGDTMNTEAFF
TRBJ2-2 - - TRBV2 TGTGCCAGCAGTGCAGACACCGGGGAGCTGTTTTTT CASSADTGELFF
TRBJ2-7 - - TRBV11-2 TGTGCCAGCAGGAACAGAGGACAGTCAGTTGGCTACGAGCAGTACTTC CASRNRGQSVGYEQYF
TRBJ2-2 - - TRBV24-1 TGTGCCACCAGTGAGTCCGGGGGAACGAACACCGGGGAGCTGTTTTTT CATSESGGTNTGELFF